This T cell receptor (beta chain) originates from a study of CD8+ T cells in alopecia areata. Across the study: Severity scores in treated patients reflected the percentage of scalp affected.

This clone showed up just a few times. The CDR3 runs 14 residues. The V end lost 5 bases, the J end lost 3 bases, and 14 bases lay between the germline ends. The germline V gene has CDR1 SEHNR and CDR2 FQNEAQ (reference sequence). Treatment defined: oral pan-JAK inhibitor, 5-10 mg twice daily. Collected material from alopecia areata patients comprised lesional scalp punch biopsies and peripheral blood. Investigators isolated RNA and reverse transcribed it into cDNA to act as the sequencing template. The data were produced by immunoSEQ multiplex PCR, yet TCRdb's version contains in-frame clones alone and is incomplete. The table lists some 100,000 clones, almost 60% of them singletons.

The genes are TRBV7-9 and TRBJ2-7; perhaps D is TRBD1 or TRBD2 (5 bases each). The input for sequencing was CD8+ T cells sorted from blood, taken between weeks 55 and 65, from a patient treated with tofacitinib. This TCR derives from a human donor with alopecia areata. CDR3 DNA sequence: TGTGCCAGCAGCCATTACCGGGGCTACTACGAGCAGTACTTC. As protein: CASSHYRGYYEQYF.